This T cell receptor (beta chain) was sequenced during a study of OX40 agonist ivuxolimab in advanced cancers. Regarding the research as a whole: Ivuxolimab, which targeted the costimulatory receptor OX40 (CD134), was an agonistic, fully human IgG2 monoclonal antibody. Intravenous ivuxolimab was administered to patients every 2 weeks at six dose levels: 0.01, 0.1, 0.3, 1.5, 3 and 10 mg/kg. Among the 52 dose-escalation patients, around 19 had hepatocellular carcinoma, approximately 15 melanoma, 9 renal cell carcinoma and 9 head and neck cancer. The dose-escalation cohort was around 84% male with a mean age of approximately 60 years, ranging from roughly 20 to 80. Patients were allowed to have had prior anti-PD-1, anti-PD-L1 or anti-CTLA-4 therapy, and around 43% of the dose-escalation patients had been treated with checkpoint inhibitors. Partial responses occurred in three dose-escalation patients: two with cutaneous melanoma and one with hepatocellular carcinoma. The purpose of peripheral TCRbeta sequencing was to test whether ivuxolimab changed TCR sequence diversity and led to clonal T-cell expansion. The paper reports the monotherapy dose-escalation portion (N of about 50 patients) of the phase I ivuxolimab trial. Summary of the overall study and its limitations: Partial responders in the 0.1-3.0 mg/kg groups had among the lowest normalized peripheral clonal expansion, especially among CD8+ T cells. The antigen specificity of the peripheral T cells that underwent clonal expansion was not determined. Low levels of normalized T-cell clonal expansion were also shown by some nonresponding patients. At doses of 0.1 to 3.0 mg/kg, clonal expansion of both CD4+ and CD8+ T cells in blood was seen between baseline and week 6. After ivuxolimab, expanded clones were on average more numerous among CD8+ T cells than among CD4+ T cells.

The trial excluded patients who had a history of autoimmune disease or were on systemic immunosuppression. Peripheral blood for TCR sequencing was collected from all dose cohorts at baseline, on cycle 4 day 1, and on cycle 7 day 1. Samples came from an open-label, multicenter, first-in-human phase I dose-escalation trial of ivuxolimab. Adults with locally advanced or metastatic head and neck squamous cell, hepatocellular, melanoma or renal cell carcinoma were enrolled in the trial. Before TCR sequencing, CD4+ T cells and CD8+ T cells were sorted from peripheral blood as separate populations. A remark on this clone: Its target antigen remains unknown. Base-call qualities are not available, and no considerably larger clone is one nucleotide away.

From the cysteine up to the phenylalanine, the CDR3 has a length of 15 residues. Only the CDR3 portion is preserved as DNA: 45 bases, with reading frame beginning at the first base. Looking up the germline V gene yields CDR1 SGHDT and CDR2 YYEEEE. From V the trimming removes 4 bases and from J it removes 2 bases, while the gene matches leave 8 bases of the junction unaccounted for. Genomic DNA was isolated from the sorted cells so that the TCRbeta CDR3 region could be sequenced. The immunoSEQ Assay was used to sequence the TCRbeta CDR3 regions. As stored in TCRdb, this immuneACCESS dataset retains in-frame rearrangements with V and J assigned. A fraction of the clones does not appear; measured against another copy, unresolved V genes explain less than half of the discrepancy, and the remainder lacks a known reason. Recorded for this sample are approximately 67,000 clones; 85% to 95% of them occurred a single time. 5.5% to 6% of the sample belongs to the ten largest clones.

The TCR originated in an adult with an advanced solid tumor such as melanoma, head and neck, liver or kidney cancer. In this chain, TRBV5-6 is recombined with TRBJ2-5; TRBD1 matches 7 bases in the middle. The sequenced sample was CD4+ or CD8+ T cells sorted from blood, obtained in a trial of the OX40 agonist ivuxolimab. The sequenced DNA is TGTGCCAGCAGCGCGACAGGGTTTTTTCAAGAGACCCAGTACTTC. Translated, this gives CASSATGFFQETQYF.